This T cell receptor (beta chain) was recorded in a study of blood T cell repertoires in COVID-19. For the study at large: The samples span acute and convalescent COVID-19 from the United States, Italy and Spain.

The assay was immunoSEQ multiplex PCR, and TCRdb's table has in-frame clones only and misses some. The data show roughly 200,000 clones, about four fifths seen once. Participants were aged roughly 18 to 89 years from more than 20 US areas. During the 2 weeks before they entered the study, exposed participants had met someone with a PCR-confirmed or clinician-diagnosed COVID-19 case. The source is a woman in her fifties or sixties who had been exposed to COVID-19. The specimen was PBMCs or T cells enriched from blood (not recorded which).

DNA for the CDR3: TGTGCCAGCAGCCAAGGTGTGACTCCGACCTACGAGCAGTACTTC. Encoded protein: CASSQGVTPTYEQYF. V usage is TRBV3-1 (or the pseudogene TRBV3-2) and J usage is TRBJ2-7; D uncertain. Trimming stripped 1 base from V and 2 bases from J, with 12 bases between. The CDR3 covers 15 residues. CDR1 LGHDT and CDR2 YNNKEL come from the germline V gene (reference sequence).